Sequencing of this TCR beta chain was carried out in a study of tumor-infiltrating lymphocytes in localized non-small cell lung cancer. This clone was detected only a few times. The antigen remains undetermined. Study outcomes and limitations: Immunotypes IM1 and IM2 had similar TCR-derived T-cell fractions. Each assay used a separate piece of the same tissue. Only some patients had TCR sequencing, depending on available tissue.

The germline CDR1 and CDR2 sequences are SGHTA and FQGNSA. V lost 4 bases and J lost 0, with 9 bases in between. CDR3 length equals 15 residues. Repertoires were generated with immunoSEQ multiplex PCR, while TCRdb's copy carries only in-frame clones and drops some. The profile shows 5,800 or so clones, about 71% of them singletons. Sequenced input: uninvolved lung tissue not adjacent to the tumor. This chain links TRBV7-2 with TRBJ1-4; no firm D call. The TCR originated in a human donor with non-small cell lung cancer. The CDR3 region has the DNA TGTGCCAGCAGCTCTCAAACCGCAACTAATGAAAAACTGTTTTTT. It specifies CASSSQTATNEKLFF.